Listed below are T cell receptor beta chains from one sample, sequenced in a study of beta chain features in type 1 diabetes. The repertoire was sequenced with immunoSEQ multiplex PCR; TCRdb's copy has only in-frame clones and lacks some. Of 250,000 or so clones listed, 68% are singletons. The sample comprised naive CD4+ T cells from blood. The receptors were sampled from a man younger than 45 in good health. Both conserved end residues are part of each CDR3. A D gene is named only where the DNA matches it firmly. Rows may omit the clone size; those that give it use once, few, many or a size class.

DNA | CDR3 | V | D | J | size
TGTGCCAGCAGTTACTACGACGGATATAGCAATCAGCCCCAGCATTTT | CASSYYDGYSNQPQHF | TRBV6-6 | . | TRBJ1-5 | .
TGTGCCAGCAGTTGGCGGGGGCCGGGATATGGCTACACCTTC | CASSWRGPGYGYTF | TRBV27 | . | TRBJ1-2 | .
TGTGCCAGCAGTGCGGACAGCTACGAGCAGTACTTC | CASSADSYEQYF | TRBV2 | . | TRBJ2-7 | .
TGTGCCTGTAGAGGTGTATTCCGAACAGGGAAAGTTCGTTCGGTGACTTTC | CACRGVFRTGKVRSVTF | TRBV30 | . | TRBJ2-6 | .
TGTGCTAGTGGTTTGCAGACTAGCACAGATACGCAGTATTTT | CASGLQTSTDTQYF | TRBV12-5 | . | TRBJ2-3 | .
TGCAGTTTACAGGGTTATAACACTGAAGCTTTCTTT | CSLQGYNTEAFF | TRBV29-1 | . | TRBJ1-1 | .
TGCGCCAGCAGCGATACGTACAATGAGCAGTTCTTC | CASSDTYNEQFF | TRBV5-1 | . | TRBJ2-1 | few
TGTGCCAGCAGCGACAGGGGGCTGACAGATACGCAGTATTTT | CASSDRGLTDTQYF | TRBV6-6 | TRBD1 | TRBJ2-3 | .
TGTGCCAGCAGCTTAGCGTTCGCGGGAGCGAACACAGATACGCAGTATTTT | CASSLAFAGANTDTQYF | TRBV7-9 | TRBD2 | TRBJ2-3 | .
TGTGCCAGCAGCTCCCTCGGGGGACAAGAGACCCAGTACTTC | CASSSLGGQETQYF | TRBV9 | . | TRBJ2-5 | .
TGTGCCTGGAGTGTAAGTTTGGGCAGAGGGTCCTACAATGAGCAGTTCTTC | CAWSVSLGRGSYNEQFF | TRBV30 | . | TRBJ2-1 | .
TGCGCCAGCAGCCTCGGGACTAGCGGGAGTTACGAGCAGTACTTC | CASSLGTSGSYEQYF | TRBV4-3 | TRBD2 | TRBJ2-7 | .
TGTGCCTGGAGTAAACGGTACGAGCAGTACTTC | CAWSKRYEQYF | TRBV30 | . | TRBJ2-7 | .
TGTGCCAGCAGTTTAGGGCGTGGGACCTACGAGCAGTACTTC | CASSLGRGTYEQYF | TRBV28 | . | TRBJ2-7 | .
TGTGCCAGCAGCTTAACGGGACTAGCGGGAGGTCAGGATGAGCAGTTCTTC | CASSLTGLAGGQDEQFF | TRBV7-9 | TRBD2 | TRBJ2-1 | .
TGTGCCTGGAGGAGGCTGGGGGTAGAGCGGAGGGGCTACAATGAGCAGTTCTTC | CAWRRLGVERRGYNEQFF | TRBV30 | . | TRBJ2-1 | .
TGCAGCGTTGAGATTAGCGGGCAAATAGATACGCAGTATTTT | CSVEISGQIDTQYF | TRBV29-1 | TRBD2 | TRBJ2-3 | .
TGTGCCAGCAGCAGAAGGGGGGACACTGAAGCTTTCTTT | CASSRRGDTEAFF | TRBV25-1 | . | TRBJ1-1 | once
TGTGCCAGCAGTTACGACAGGGCGGGCGATGAGCAGTTCTTC | CASSYDRAGDEQFF | TRBV6-5 | TRBD1 | TRBJ2-1 | once
TGCGCCAGCAGCGAAACAGACAGCCTCGGGCAGTATTTT | CASSETDSLGQYF | TRBV5-1 | . | TRBJ2-3 | .
TGTGCCAGCAGCTTCGGACTAGTGGCCTACGAGCAGTACTTC | CASSFGLVAYEQYF | TRBV11-2 | TRBD2 | TRBJ2-7 | once
TGTGCCAGCAGCTTAGCTGGCGGCAAAGCTTACCAAGAGACCCAGTACTTC | CASSLAGGKAYQETQYF | TRBV11-2 | . | TRBJ2-5 | .
TGTGCCTGGAGTGGGTTGGTGCAAGAGACCCAGTACTTC | CAWSGLVQETQYF | TRBV30 | . | TRBJ2-5 | .
TGTGCCAGCAGTTTGTTTCCCAGCTCCTACGAGCAGTACTTC | CASSLFPSSYEQYF | TRBV27 | . | TRBJ2-7 | .
TGTGCCAGAAAGAGGCAGGAAAAAGTGACCCAGTACTTC | CARKRQEKVTQYF | TRBV21-1 | . | TRBJ2-5 | few
TGTGCCAGCAGTGAACAGGGGCCGAAGGGTGAAGCTTTCTTT | CASSEQGPKGEAFF | TRBV25-1 | . | TRBJ1-1 | .
TGTGCCAGCAGTACGGGAGTACGGCAGTTCTTC | CASSTGVRQFF | TRBV6-6 | . | TRBJ2-1 | .
TGTGCCAGCAGCTTAGGAATAGGCAGGCGATTAATGAACACTGAAGCTTTCTTT | CASSLGIGRRLMNTEAFF | TRBV7-2 | . | TRBJ1-1 | .
TGCGCCAGCAGCCAACCTACCTTGGACTATGGCTACACCTTC | CASSQPTLDYGYTF | TRBV4-1 | . | TRBJ1-2 | .
TGCACCCTCGGGCAGACTAGCGGGGCCCAACAAGAGACCCAGTACTTC | CTLGQTSGAQQETQYF | TRBV29-1 | TRBD2 | TRBJ2-5 | few
TGCAGCGTTGTTCGACTAGCGACCTACAATGAGCAGTTCTTC | CSVVRLATYNEQFF | TRBV29-1 | TRBD2 | TRBJ2-1 | .
TGTGCCAGCAGCTCGACAGCGGGGGCCAACGTCCTGACTTTC | CASSSTAGANVLTF | TRBV7-2 | . | TRBJ2-6 | .
TGTGCCTGGAGCCACGGGGCCCGTTCTAGTCAGCCCCAGCATTTT | CAWSHGARSSQPQHF | TRBV30 | . | TRBJ1-5 | once
TGTGCCAGCAGCTTAGGAGGGAGCACAGATACGCAGTATTTT | CASSLGGSTDTQYF | TRBV11-2 | . | TRBJ2-3 | .
TGTGCCAGCAGGTCCGCGGGAGCCAATCAGCCCCAGCATTTT | CASRSAGANQPQHF | TRBV28 | . | TRBJ1-5 | .
TGTGCCAGCAGCCGAGGGCAGGGGACCGTGGACGAGCAGTACTTC | CASSRGQGTVDEQYF | TRBV7-9 | . | TRBJ2-7 | .
TGCAGCGTGATCGGTTTACCCTACGAGCAGTACTTC | CSVIGLPYEQYF | TRBV29-1 | . | TRBJ2-7 | few
TGTGCCAGCAGCCTAGGACAGGGATACTCTGGGGCCAACGTCCTGACTTTC | CASSLGQGYSGANVLTF | TRBV7-2 | TRBD1 | TRBJ2-6 | .
TGTGCCAGCAGCTACGGACAGACTAGCACAGATACGCAGTATTTT | CASSYGQTSTDTQYF | TRBV5-4 | . | TRBJ2-3 | few
TGTGCCTCCTCTGATACAGGGCTGTATCAGCCCCAGCATTTT | CASSDTGLYQPQHF | TRBV30 | . | TRBJ1-5 | .
TGTGCCAGCAGCCTGGGGGATACGCAGTATTTT | CASSLGDTQYF | TRBV11-2 | . | TRBJ2-3 | few
TGTGCCAGCAGCTTGGTTTCAGGGTATAGCAATCAGCCCCAGCATTTT | CASSLVSGYSNQPQHF | TRBV5-4 | . | TRBJ1-5 | .
TGCGCCAGCAGCCAATCCGGGGGGCTTCGCCACGATACGCAGTATTTT | CASSQSGGLRHDTQYF | TRBV4-3 | . | TRBJ2-3 | few
TGTGCCAGTAGTATGGTACAGGGCGAAAACGAGCAGTACTTC | CASSMVQGENEQYF | TRBV19 | . | TRBJ2-7 | .
TGTGCCTCAAACCGGGACAGCCCTTCACCCCTCCACTTT | CASNRDSPSPLHF | TRBV30 | TRBD1 | TRBJ1-6 | once
TGTGCCTGGAGTTCGGGGAATGAGCAGTTCTTC | CAWSSGNEQFF | TRBV30 | . | TRBJ2-1 | .
TGTGCCAGCAGATTGGACAGCTACGAGCAGTACTTC | CASRLDSYEQYF | TRBV5-4 | . | TRBJ2-7 | .
TGTGCCAGTGGAAAACAGTATACTAGCACAGATACGCAGTATTTT | CASGKQYTSTDTQYF | TRBV5-6 | . | TRBJ2-3 | .
TGTGCCATCAGTGATAAGGACACCTACTACGAGCAGTACTTC | CAISDKDTYYEQYF | TRBV10-3 | . | TRBJ2-7 | once